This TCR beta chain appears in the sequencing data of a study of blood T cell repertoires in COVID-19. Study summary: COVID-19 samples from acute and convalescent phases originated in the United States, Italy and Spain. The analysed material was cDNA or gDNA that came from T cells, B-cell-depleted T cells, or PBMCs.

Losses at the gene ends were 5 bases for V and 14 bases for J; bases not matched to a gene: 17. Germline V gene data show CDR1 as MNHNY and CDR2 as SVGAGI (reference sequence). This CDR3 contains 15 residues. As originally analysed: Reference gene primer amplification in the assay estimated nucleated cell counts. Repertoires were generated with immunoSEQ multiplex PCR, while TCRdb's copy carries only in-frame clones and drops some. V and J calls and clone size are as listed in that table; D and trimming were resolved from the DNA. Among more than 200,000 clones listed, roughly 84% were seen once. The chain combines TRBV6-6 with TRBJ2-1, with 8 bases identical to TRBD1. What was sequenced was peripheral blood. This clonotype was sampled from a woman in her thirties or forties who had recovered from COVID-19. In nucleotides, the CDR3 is TGTGCCAGCAGTAACTATGGACAGGGCGGCGATTCGGAGTTCTTC. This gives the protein CASSNYGQGGDSEFF.